This TCR beta chain was documented in a study of cytomegalovirus exposure and HLA in healthy donors (dated by TCRdb to 2016 to 2017). A note on the overall study: An earlier analysis of 587 of the donors reported roughly 270 Gb of sequence data and 100 million to 130 million unique TCR beta sequences from some 180 million T cells. Both class I and class II loci were covered by HLA typing, at four-digit resolution. To study patterns of TCR occurrence, a later analysis re-analyzed previously published TCR beta repertoires from 600 to 750 donors and added high-resolution HLA genotyping. Donor age, sex, ethnicity and CMV serostatus were compiled together with the repertoire data. The study used immunosequencing to profile the T cell repertoires of around 600 subjects and linked those repertoires to cytomegalovirus serostatus. To predict cytomegalovirus infection status, the study combined high-throughput TCR immunosequencing, statistical association of individual TCRs with disease status, and machine learning. Among 398 genotyped donors of the cohort, an average of approximately 230,000 unique TCR beta nucleotide sequences were sequenced per donor, approximately 20% of them non-productive. Of the roughly 400 genotyped donors, around 81% fell in the genetic ancestry cluster associated with self-reported Caucasian donors. All discovery cohort repertoires had been generated using a single sequencing platform. The number of typed donors differed by locus: about 620-640 for A, B, C, DRB1 and DQB1; 500 to 550 for DQA1; about 600 for DPA1; and about 450 for DPB1. In an earlier analysis of over 550 of the donors, high-throughput TCR beta sequencing was used to judge whether each TCR beta V gene segment behaved as functional or pseudogenic. An early release that covered roughly 600 HLA-typed donors contained about 290 gigabases of sequencing data and tens of millions of unique TCR sequences. About 5 DR-DQ haplotypes were handled as single units for association and clustering, since linkage in the cohort was strong. Rather than drawing on any new phenotypic data, the later analysis identified candidate immune exposures from TCR beta sequences and the way those sequences occurred across donors. The aim of the study was to test whether cataloging public T cell receptors could identify signatures of past pathogen exposure. In addition to the first cohort of 666 subjects, a separate validation cohort of 120 different subjects was used. Genome-wide SNP genotypes for about 65% of the 666 donors were used in a later genetic analysis, which treated that subset as a discovery cohort. Broader findings and caveats from the paper: A later genetic analysis reported fewer N-insertions in productive TCRs among donors in an Asian-associated ancestry cluster than the approximately 670-donor mean. In a later genetic analysis, a missense DCLRE1C variant was associated with V-gene and J-gene trimming of TCR beta chains, and the association was replicated in an independent cohort. According to a later analysis, parvovirus B19, influenza, CMV and Epstein-Barr virus appeared linked to several top co-occurrence clusters. A group of highly shared sequence variants was considered likely to be a technical artifact of the sequencing pipeline. In vitro tests confirmed that three of the cytomegalovirus-associated TCR beta chains recognize cytomegalovirus antigens. Roughly uniform sequencing depth across donors was assumed in presence/absence analyses, although this assumption may not hold. In a later analysis, the rate of TCR association differed among HLA loci, with DRB1 alleles having the most associated TCRs and HLA-C alleles having the fewest. An earlier analysis of around 540 of the donors showed that most TCR beta V segments appeared in productive rearrangements either about 87% or about 30% of the time, which broadly matched IMGT annotations. It was suggested by the authors that the approach could potentially be generalized to other disease states and immunological phenotypes. The only immune exposure information available for the cohort was CMV serostatus. While some public TCRs were present in many individuals, most TCR sequences turned up only very rarely across donors. A later analysis found that HLA-associated TCR beta chains were more clonally expanded and had lower generation probabilities than equally common non-associated chains. A later analysis found that most CMV-associated TCR beta chains appeared HLA-restricted, with HLA associations seemingly driven largely by CMV exposure. The study listed 150 to 200 TCR beta chains as associated with cytomegalovirus. Linkage disequilibrium might explain the correlated functional status among segregating V segments, but an unknown experimental factor could not be excluded. In both the original and validation cohorts, the classifier was reported to diagnose cytomegalovirus status with high specificity and sensitivity. Because counts were too low, 15 to 20 rarely observed V segments, including chromosome 9 orphons, were left out of the earlier analysis of 587 of the donors. Specific HLA alleles were associated with some 15,000 TCR beta sequences at a false discovery rate of 0.05 in a later analysis. HLA typing was unavailable for some donors at each locus, so association tests used only the typed subset. A further reported finding was that TCR beta sequences accurately predicted the HLA-A and HLA-B alleles for most subjects in the first cohort. The cohort was sequenced for TCR beta chains only, and without alpha or paired-chain data the features that could be detected were limited. When HLA alleles, especially DR and DQ, strongly co-occurred, TCR associations were difficult to assign to individual alleles.

The cohort comprised more than 550 healthy bone marrow donors. All cohort members were sampled while nominally healthy, although unrecorded immune exposures were likely present. The donor was CMV seropositive and was included in the group of 300 or so seropositive cohort members. Each donor provided a peripheral blood sample, and peripheral blood mononuclear cells were used for TCR beta sequencing. The Qiagen DNeasy Blood Extraction Kit was used to extract genomic DNA from the blood cell samples. The protocol used for the library was the immunoSEQ multiplex PCR assay. The multiplex PCR relied on a mix of 60 forward primers for TCR Vbeta segments and 13 reverse primers for TCR Jbeta segments. A multiplex PCR assay on genomic DNA amplified the CDR3 region of rearranged TCR beta genes. Amplified TCR beta libraries were sequenced as 87-base-pair reads on the Illumina HiSeq System. In the paper's pipeline: Across the 670 or so repertoires, a later analysis counted some 81 million unique TCR beta chains, about 10 million of which were shared by at least two donors. To remove PCR and sequencing errors, raw reads were error-corrected and collapsed into unique sequences using a nearest-neighbor algorithm that merged closely related sequences. Alignment of CDR3 sequences to IMGT reference sequences was used to assign V, D and J gene segments. For a sequence to be retained, a match of at least six nucleotides to both a V gene segment and a J gene segment was required. A rearrangement was called productive if the CDR3 had no stop codons and remained in frame with V and J, and every other rearrangement was called non-productive. CDR3 was defined according to IMGT convention as the region running from the second conserved V-encoded cysteine to the conserved J-encoded phenylalanine. The earlier analysis of roughly 590 of the donors excluded any sequence lacking an unambiguous match to a single V gene segment. In an earlier analysis of 450 to 750 of the donors, a V segment was called functional when productive rearrangements were above 56.7%, and segregating when the standard deviation between donors exceeded 5%. A statistical classification framework was built for diagnosing cytomegalovirus status from the catalog of TCR beta chain sequences. In a later analysis, V and J genes were assigned by comparing TCR nucleotide sequences against IMGT/GENE-DB human TR gene sequences. The TCRdist pipeline was used in a later analysis to assign CDR3 sequences and most-parsimonious VDJ recombination scenarios. In a later analysis, every TCR beta chain was defined by the combination of its CDR3 amino acid sequence and its V-gene family, and reads without a unique V-gene family were dropped. To address suspected cross-contamination and a sequencing artifact, a later analysis removed approximately 590 highly shared, low-generation-probability nucleotide sequences. A later analysis calculated a clonal expansion index for each public chain from normalized within-repertoire ranks of inferred template counts. In a later analysis, generation probabilities were computed using a VDJ recombination model fitted to out-of-frame rearrangements, and the results were checked against IGoR. Hypergeometric tests were used in a later analysis to score TCR-TCR, TCR-HLA and TCR-CMV co-occurrence, with a repertoire-size bias correction applied to the TCR pairs. In a later analysis, false discovery rates were estimated by permuting HLA or CMV assignments 20 times. A later analysis grouped co-occurring TCRs with DBSCAN, adding TCRdist sequence similarity when clustering within HLA-allele-positive subsets. For co-occurrence clustering, repertoires with fewer than 30,000 or more than 120,000 public chains were excluded, along with 4 to 6 repertoires with anomalous nucleotide sharing. TCRdb retrieved this table from immuneACCESS and kept in-frame rearrangements only. Not all clones are present; in checked studies, unresolved V genes account for under half, and no reason is known for the remainder. V, J and clone size were drawn from that table, and D and trimming were deduced from the DNA. Here the sample has about 120,000 clones; about 8.6% occur a single time. The ten largest make up around 6% of the sample.

As for this clone: Its antigen is still unknown. No much larger clonotype is one base removed from it; base qualities were not supplied.

The sample comprised PBMCs. The clonotype comes from a woman in her forties in good health and CMV-seropositive.

The DNA is TGTGCCAGTAGATGGGGAGGTTCAGCTAACTATGGCTACACCTTC. It encodes CASRWGGSANYGYTF. The rearrangement joined TRBV19 to TRBJ1-2, with the D gene uncertain. CDR1 LNHDA and CDR2 SQIVND are derived from the germline V gene (reference sequence). The V end loses 6 bases and the J end loses 0 bases, and a stretch of 14 bases separates them. The cysteine opens and the phenylalanine closes a CDR3 of 15 amino acids. Only CDR3 DNA remains: 45 bases, in frame from the first base.